The text below deals with one TCR beta chain. No antigen is known for it. It is likely a read error, because the conserved phenylalanine at the end of the CDR3 is missing. Bulk tissue was left unsorted, and RNA and DNA were co-extracted from roughly 20-30 mg of it. V lost 3 bases and J lost 7, with 28 bases in between. CDR1 is SGHRS and CDR2 is YFSETQ in the germline V gene. The CDR3 is made up of 19 amino acids. Total RNA (around 0.45 ug) served as template for TCR beta cDNA synthesis primed by a constant-region primer. Nested multiplex PCR, run for three rounds with slightly modified ARM-PCR, yielded TCR beta libraries. TRBV1-TRBV30 forward primers paired with a C-beta reverse primer were used in the first two PCR rounds, which ran 9 to 10 cycles each. Each CDR3 protein is one row after TCRdb ran MiXCR on the multiplex PCR reads. This sample carries about 54,000 distinct CDR3 sequences, 70% to 85% of them seen once, and the ten largest clones take about 25%.

The data stem from a study of tumor-infiltrating lymphocytes in primary liver carcinoma. General observations from the study: Blood trailed tumors significantly in top-250-clone fraction (p = 0.039). It was tumor-adjacent and tumor-blood pairs that overlapped less than tumor region pairs did.

The chain couples TRBV5-1 to TRBJ1-4; possibly TRBD1 for D (6 bases). This TCR was sampled from a man aged 35-49 years with primary liver carcinoma and hepatitis B virus infection. Sequencing was carried out using liver tumor tissue from sampling region 2. Stated subset: tumor region T2, inferior pole. The CDR3 nucleotides read TGCGCCAGCAGCTCGGGTGTCTTAGAGCCGAGACAGGACGGTGAAAAACTGTTTTTG. Translating gives CASSSGVLEPRQDGEKLFL.